This TCR beta chain was sequenced in a study of OX40 agonist ivuxolimab in advanced cancers. Data came from immunoSEQ multiplex PCR; TCRdb stores just in-frame clones and leaves some out. The sample consists of 37,000 or so clones, 82% of them appearing once. V dropped 2 bases and J dropped 8 bases, with 7 bases sitting between them. The V gene's germline CDR1 is SGHTA and CDR2 FQGNSA. The CDR3 extends over 12 amino acids. The sample in question was CD4+ or CD8+ T cells sorted from blood, obtained in a trial of the OX40 agonist ivuxolimab. This chain joins TRBV7-2 and TRBJ1-3; D not certain. This TCR derives from an adult with an advanced solid tumor such as melanoma, head and neck, liver or kidney cancer. This CDR3 reads CASSLQRDTIYF. In DNA form, the CDR3 reads TGTGCCAGCAGCTTACAAAGGGACACCATATATTTT.